The next 2 T cell receptor beta chains were all read from a single sample in a study of cytomegalovirus exposure and HLA in healthy donors (TCRdb year 2017). Receptor libraries were prepared by the immunoSEQ multiplex PCR assay. For the multiplex PCR, a mixture combining 60 forward primers for TCR Vbeta segments and 13 reverse primers for TCR Jbeta segments was used. The table was pulled from immuneACCESS by TCRdb, which kept in-frame rearrangements only. Such tables lose some clones; where checked, under half of the loss comes from unresolved V genes, and the rest has no known cause. The sample profile shows roughly 100,000 clones; roughly 13% of them were found once. Jointly, the top ten make up approximately 15% of the sample. The specimen sequenced was PBMCs. The receptors stem from a man between 40 and 49 years old in good health and CMV-seropositive.

The chain combines TRBV9 with TRBJ2-2, with TRBD1 matching 9 bases. The trim removed 4 bases at V and 4 bases at J, leaving 14 bases unmatched. The CDR3 loop spans 18 amino acids. Germline assignment: CDR1 SGDLS and CDR2 YYNGEE. In nucleotides, the CDR3 is TGTGCCAGCAGCCCAAAGGACAGGGGCTCCTTTAGCACCGGGGAGCTGTTTTTT. Amino acids: CASSPKDRGSFSTGELFF.

This clone turned up a few times. The rearrangement uses TRBV13 and TRBJ1-3; TRBD1 aligns across 10 bases. This CDR3 has 18 residues. V dropped 4 bases and J dropped 1; count of bases not matched to a gene: 10. Per the germline V gene, CDR1 is PRHDT and CDR2 is FYEKMQ (reference sequence). The CDR3 nucleotides read TGTGCCAGCAGCTCCGACAGGGGGCGCCGGTTTTCTGGAAACACCATATATTTT. Encoded protein: CASSSDRGRRFSGNTIYF. The variable domain in full, completed from reference TRBV13 and TRBJ1-3, reads AAGVIQSPRHLIKEKRETATLKCYPIPRHDTVYWYQQGPGQDPQFLISFYEKMQSDKGSIPDRFSAQQFSDYHSELNMSSLELGDSALYFCASSSDRGRRFSGNTIYFGEGSWLTVV.